This T cell receptor beta chain stems from a study of T cells in localized non-small cell lung cancer. There are 12 residues in the CDR3. V was shortened by 3 bases and J by 4 bases, with 8 bases between the two germline ends. The germline CDR1 and CDR2 sequences are SQVTM and ANQGSEA. Sequenced by immunoSEQ multiplex PCR; TCRdb stores in-frame clones only, minus some. The sample shows over 900 clones, around 21% of them seen only once. Study-wide results and limits: There was an association of higher blood T cell density with longer overall survival. There was higher T cell clonality in uninvolved adjacent lung than in tumor, and it was highest there. Heterogeneity remains possible because sequencing was limited to only one tumor region. Detection in adjacent lung was observed for a median around 59 of the top 100 tumor clones.

In the case of this clone: Its antigen is currently unknown.

The material was normal lung tissue next to the tumor, obtained before any cancer treatment. This TCR was sampled from a male donor at least 60 years old with stage III lung adenocarcinoma. The chain is built from TRBV29-1 and TRBJ2-3; a weak D match, TRBD2 (5 bases). In DNA form, the CDR3 reads TGCAGCGTTGACTCCGGGGCAGATACGCAGTATTTT. This gives the protein CSVDSGADTQYF.